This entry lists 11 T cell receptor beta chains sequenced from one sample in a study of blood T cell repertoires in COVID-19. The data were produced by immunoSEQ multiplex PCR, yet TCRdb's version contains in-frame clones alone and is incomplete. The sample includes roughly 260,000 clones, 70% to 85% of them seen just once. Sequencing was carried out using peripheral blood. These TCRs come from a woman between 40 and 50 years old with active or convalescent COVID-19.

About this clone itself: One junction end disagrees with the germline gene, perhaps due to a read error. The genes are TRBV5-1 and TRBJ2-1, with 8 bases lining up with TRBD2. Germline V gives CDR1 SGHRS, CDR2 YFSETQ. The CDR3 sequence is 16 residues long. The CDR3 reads CARSAGNGGAVDEQFF. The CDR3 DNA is TGCGCCCGCAGCGCGGGGAACGGGGGGGCGGTCGATGAGCAGTTCTTC.

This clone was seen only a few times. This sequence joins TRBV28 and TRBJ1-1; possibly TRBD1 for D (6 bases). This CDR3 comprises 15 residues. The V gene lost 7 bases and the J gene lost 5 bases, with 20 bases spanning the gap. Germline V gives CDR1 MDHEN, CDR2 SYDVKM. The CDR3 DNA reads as TGTGCCAGCAAGCAGGGGCTCCGAGTTCGGACTGAAGCTTTCTTT. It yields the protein CASKQGLRVRTEAFF.

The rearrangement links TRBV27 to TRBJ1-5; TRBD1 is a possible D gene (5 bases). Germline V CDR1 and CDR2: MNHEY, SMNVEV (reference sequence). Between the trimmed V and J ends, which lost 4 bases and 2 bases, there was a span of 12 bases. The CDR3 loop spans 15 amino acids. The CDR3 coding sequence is TGTGCCAGCAGTTCCGTGACGGGGGGCAATCAGCCCCAGCATTTT. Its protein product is CASSSVTGGNQPQHF.

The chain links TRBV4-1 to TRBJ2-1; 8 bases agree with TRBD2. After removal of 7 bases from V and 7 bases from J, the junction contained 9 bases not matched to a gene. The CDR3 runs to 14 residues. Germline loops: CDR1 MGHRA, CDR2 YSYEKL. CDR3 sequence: CASTGGALKNEQFF. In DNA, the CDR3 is TGCGCCAGCACCGGGGGGGCCTTAAAAAATGAGCAGTTCTTC.

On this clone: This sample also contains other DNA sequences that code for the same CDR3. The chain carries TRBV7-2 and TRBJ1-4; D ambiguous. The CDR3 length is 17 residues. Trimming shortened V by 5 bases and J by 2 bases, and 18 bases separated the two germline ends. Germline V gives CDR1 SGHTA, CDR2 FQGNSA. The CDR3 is CASSLLRGQGTNEKLFF. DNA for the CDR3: TGTGCCAGCAGCCTCCTACGCGGGCAAGGGACTAATGAAAAACTGTTTTTT.

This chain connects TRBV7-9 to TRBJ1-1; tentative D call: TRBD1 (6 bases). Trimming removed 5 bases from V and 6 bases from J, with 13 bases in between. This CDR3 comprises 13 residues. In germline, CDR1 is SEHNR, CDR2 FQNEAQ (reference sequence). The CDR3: CASSLQGFAEAFF. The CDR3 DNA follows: TGTGCCAGCAGCCTCCAGGGGTTTGCTGAAGCTTTCTTT.

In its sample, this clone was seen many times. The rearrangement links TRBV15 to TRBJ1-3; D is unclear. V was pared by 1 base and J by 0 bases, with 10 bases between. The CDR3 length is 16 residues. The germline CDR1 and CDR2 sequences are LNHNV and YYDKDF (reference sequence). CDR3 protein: CATSRVRSSSGNTIYF. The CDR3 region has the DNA TGTGCCACCAGCAGAGTGAGGTCAAGCTCTGGAAACACCATATATTTT.

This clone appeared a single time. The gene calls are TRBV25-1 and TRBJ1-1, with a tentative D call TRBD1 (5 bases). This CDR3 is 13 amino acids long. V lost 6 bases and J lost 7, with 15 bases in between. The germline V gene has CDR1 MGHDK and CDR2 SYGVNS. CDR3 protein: CASRTPGGSEAFF. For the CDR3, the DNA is TGTGCCAGCAGAACCCCGGGGGGAAGTGAAGCTTTCTTT.

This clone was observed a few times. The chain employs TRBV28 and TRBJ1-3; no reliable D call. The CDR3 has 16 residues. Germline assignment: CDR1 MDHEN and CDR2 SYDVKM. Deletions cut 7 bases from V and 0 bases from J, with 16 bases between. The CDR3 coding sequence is TGTGCCAGCAACGCGGGGTGGGAGTCCTCTGGAAACACCATATATTTT. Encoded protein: CASNAGWESSGNTIYF.

As DNA, the CDR3 is TGTGCCAGCAGTGGTCAGGCCCCTAATAGCAATCAGCCCCAGCATTTT. This translates into CASSGQAPNSNQPQHF. This rearrangement joins TRBV6-1 to TRBJ1-5, with D uncertain. The V gene lost 4 bases and the J gene lost 0 bases, with 13 bases spanning the gap. Germline loops: CDR1 MNHNS, CDR2 SASEGT. CDR3 length equals 16 residues.

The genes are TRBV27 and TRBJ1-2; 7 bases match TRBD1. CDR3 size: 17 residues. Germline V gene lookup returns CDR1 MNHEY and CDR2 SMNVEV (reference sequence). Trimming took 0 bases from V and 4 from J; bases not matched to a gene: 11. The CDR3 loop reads CASSLSLETGNIYGYTF. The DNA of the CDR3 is TGTGCCAGCAGTTTATCCTTGGAGACAGGGAATATCTATGGCTACACCTTC.